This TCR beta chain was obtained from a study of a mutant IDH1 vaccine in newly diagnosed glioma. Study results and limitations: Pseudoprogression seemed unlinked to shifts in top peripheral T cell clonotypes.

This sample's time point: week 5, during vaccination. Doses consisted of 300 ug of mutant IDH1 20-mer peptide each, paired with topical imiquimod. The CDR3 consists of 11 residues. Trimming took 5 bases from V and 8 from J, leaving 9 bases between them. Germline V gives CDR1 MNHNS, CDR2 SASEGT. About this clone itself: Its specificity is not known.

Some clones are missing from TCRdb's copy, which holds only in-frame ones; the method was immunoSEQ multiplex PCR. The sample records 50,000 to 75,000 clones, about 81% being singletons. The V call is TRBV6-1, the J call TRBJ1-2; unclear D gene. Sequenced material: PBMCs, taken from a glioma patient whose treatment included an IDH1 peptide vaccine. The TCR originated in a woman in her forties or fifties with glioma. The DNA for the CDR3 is TGTGCCAGCAGTCCGATCCCAGGCTACACCTTC. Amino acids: CASSPIPGYTF.